Detailed here is one TCR beta chain. The data originate from a study of blood T cell repertoires in COVID-19. TCRdb keeps only in-frame clones here, not all; method: immunoSEQ multiplex PCR. The repertoire holds more than 150,000 clones, with 75% to 90% as singletons. Germline lookup yields CDR1 SGHAT and CDR2 FQNNGV. Trimming shortened V by 0 bases and J by 0 bases, and 8 bases separated the two germline ends. The CDR3 totals 15 residues. This chain links TRBV11-2 with TRBJ1-2; D is unresolved. The sequence was obtained from a woman aged 25 to 39 who had recovered from COVID-19. Source material: PBMCs or T cells enriched from blood (not recorded which). CDR3 nucleotides: TGTGCCAGCAGCTTAGAAGTACTAACTAACTATGGCTACACCTTC. Protein product: CASSLEVLTNYGYTF. Filled out from reference TRBV11-2 and TRBJ1-2, the complete variable domain reads EAGVAQSPRYKIIEKRQSVAFWCNPISGHATLYWYQQILGQGPKLLIQFQNNGVVDDSQLPKDRFSAERLKGVDSTLKIQPAKLEDSAVYLCASSLEVLTNYGYTFGSGTRLTVV.